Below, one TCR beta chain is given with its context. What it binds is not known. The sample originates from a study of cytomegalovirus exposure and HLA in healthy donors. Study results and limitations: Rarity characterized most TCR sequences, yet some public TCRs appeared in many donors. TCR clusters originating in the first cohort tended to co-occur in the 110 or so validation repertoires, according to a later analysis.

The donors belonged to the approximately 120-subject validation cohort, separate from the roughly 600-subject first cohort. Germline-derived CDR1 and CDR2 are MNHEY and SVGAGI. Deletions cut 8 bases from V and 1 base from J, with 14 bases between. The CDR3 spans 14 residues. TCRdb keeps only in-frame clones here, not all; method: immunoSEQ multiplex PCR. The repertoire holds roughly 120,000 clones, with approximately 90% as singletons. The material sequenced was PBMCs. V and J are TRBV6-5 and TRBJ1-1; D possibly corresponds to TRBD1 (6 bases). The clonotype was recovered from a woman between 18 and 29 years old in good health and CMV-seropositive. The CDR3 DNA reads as TGTGCCAGCCGCAGGGGAGACGCGAACACTGAAGCTTTCTTT. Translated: CASRRGDANTEAFF.